This T cell receptor beta chain originates from a study of blood T cell repertoires in COVID-19. V was clipped by 0 bases and J by 3 bases, with 6 bases between them. CDR1 and CDR2 (germline): KGHSH, LQKENI. This CDR3 has 13 amino acids. Profiled with immunoSEQ multiplex PCR; TCRdb holds only in-frame clones, not every one. Altogether 95,000 to 110,000 clones are present, around 82% being singletons, with the ten largest covering 10% to 15%. Sequencing input: peripheral blood. The chain recombines TRBV18 with TRBJ2-7, with D unresolved. The sequence derives from a human donor in a cohort sampled during active or convalescent COVID-19. In DNA, the CDR3 is TGTGCCAGCTCACCACCGGCCAACTACGAGCAGTACTTC. Translating it yields CASSPPANYEQYF.